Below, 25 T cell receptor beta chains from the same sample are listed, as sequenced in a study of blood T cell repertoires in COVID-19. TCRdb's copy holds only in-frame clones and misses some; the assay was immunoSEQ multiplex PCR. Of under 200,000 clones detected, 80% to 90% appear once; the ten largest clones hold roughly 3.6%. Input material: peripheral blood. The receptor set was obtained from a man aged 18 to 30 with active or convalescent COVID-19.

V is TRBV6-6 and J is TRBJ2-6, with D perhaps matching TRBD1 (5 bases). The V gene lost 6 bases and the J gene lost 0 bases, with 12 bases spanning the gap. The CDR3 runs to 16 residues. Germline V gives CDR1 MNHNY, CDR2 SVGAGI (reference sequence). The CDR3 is CASRSRDYSGANVLTF. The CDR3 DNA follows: TGTGCCAGCAGATCCAGGGATTACTCTGGGGCCAACGTCCTGACTTTC.

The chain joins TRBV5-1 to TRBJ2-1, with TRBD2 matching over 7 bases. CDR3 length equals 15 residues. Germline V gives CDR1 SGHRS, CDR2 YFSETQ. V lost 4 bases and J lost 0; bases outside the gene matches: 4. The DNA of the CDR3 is TGCGCCAGCAGCATAGCGGGCCCCTCCTACAATGAGCAGTTCTTC. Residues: CASSIAGPSYNEQFF.

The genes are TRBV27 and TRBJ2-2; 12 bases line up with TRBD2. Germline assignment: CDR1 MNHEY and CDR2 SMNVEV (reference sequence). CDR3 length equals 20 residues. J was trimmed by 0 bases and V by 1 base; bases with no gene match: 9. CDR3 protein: CASSLFTSGGISPNTGELFF. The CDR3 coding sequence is TGTGCCAGCAGTTTATTTACTAGCGGGGGGATTTCTCCGAACACCGGGGAGCTGTTTTTT.

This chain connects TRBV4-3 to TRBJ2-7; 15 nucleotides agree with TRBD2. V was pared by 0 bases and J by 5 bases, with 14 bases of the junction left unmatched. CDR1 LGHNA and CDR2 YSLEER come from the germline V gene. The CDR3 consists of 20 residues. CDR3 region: CASSQDALGRTSGRANEQYF. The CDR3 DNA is TGCGCCAGCAGCCAAGACGCCCTGGGCCGGACTAGCGGGAGGGCCAACGAGCAGTACTTC.

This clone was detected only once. The CDR3 bases are TGTGCCAGCGGCCAGGGTAACTATGGCTACACCTTC. Translated: CASGQGNYGYTF. The chain combines TRBV28 with TRBJ1-2, with a tentative D call TRBD1 (5 bases). Per the germline V gene, CDR1 is MDHEN and CDR2 is SYDVKM. The length of the CDR3 is 12 residues. Deletions cut 8 bases from V and 1 base from J, with 8 bases between.

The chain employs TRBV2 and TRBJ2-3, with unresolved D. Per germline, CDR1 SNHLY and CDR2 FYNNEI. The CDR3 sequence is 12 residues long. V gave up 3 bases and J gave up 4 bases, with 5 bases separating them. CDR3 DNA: TGTGCCAGCAGTGACAGGTCAGATACGCAGTATTTT. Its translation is CASSDRSDTQYF.

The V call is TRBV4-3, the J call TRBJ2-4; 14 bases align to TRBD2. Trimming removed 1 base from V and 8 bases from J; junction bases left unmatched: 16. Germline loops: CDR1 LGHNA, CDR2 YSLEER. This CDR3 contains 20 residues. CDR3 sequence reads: CASSQARYRLAGGPGYIQYF. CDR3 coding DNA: TGCGCCAGCAGCCAAGCCCGTTACAGACTAGCGGGAGGGCCGGGGTACATTCAGTACTTC.

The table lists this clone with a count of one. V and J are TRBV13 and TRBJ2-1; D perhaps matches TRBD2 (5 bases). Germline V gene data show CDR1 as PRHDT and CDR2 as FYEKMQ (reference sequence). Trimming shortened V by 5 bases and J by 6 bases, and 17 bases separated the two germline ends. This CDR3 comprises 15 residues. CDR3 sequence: CASSLGNSRSNEQFF. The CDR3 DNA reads TGTGCCAGCAGCCTCGGGAACTCCCGATCCAATGAGCAGTTCTTC.

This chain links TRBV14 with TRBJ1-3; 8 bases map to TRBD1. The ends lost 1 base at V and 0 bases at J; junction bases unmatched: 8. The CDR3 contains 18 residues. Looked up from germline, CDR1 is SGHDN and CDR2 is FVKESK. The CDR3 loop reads CASSQVQGDPSSGNTIYF. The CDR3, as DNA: TGTGCCAGCAGCCAAGTACAGGGGGACCCCAGCTCTGGAAACACCATATATTTT.

CDR3 region: CASSLGHSDTQYF. CDR3 nucleotides: TGTGCCAGCAGCTTGGGGCATTCAGATACGCAGTATTTT. The chain couples TRBV5-4 to TRBJ2-3; unclear D gene. Germline CDR1 reads SGHNT; CDR2 reads YYREEE (reference sequence). The CDR3 contains 13 residues. The ends were cut back, 0 bases at V and 4 bases at J, with 6 bases in the middle.

CDR3 protein: CASKGAAKNIQYF. CDR3 nucleotides: TGTGCCAGCAAGGGGGCAGCCAAAAACATTCAGTACTTC. The chain couples TRBV27 to TRBJ2-4; TRBD1 matches at 7 bases. V dropped 7 bases and J dropped 0; count of bases not matched to a gene: 0. This CDR3 comprises 13 residues. In germline, CDR1 is MNHEY, CDR2 SMNVEV (reference sequence).

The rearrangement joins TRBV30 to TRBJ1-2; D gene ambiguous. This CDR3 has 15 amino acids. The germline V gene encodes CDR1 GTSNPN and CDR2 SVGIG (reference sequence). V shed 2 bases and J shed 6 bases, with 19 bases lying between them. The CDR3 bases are TGTGCCTGGAGTTCAGCCAGAGACACCTGGAATGGCTACACCTTC. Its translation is CAWSSARDTWNGYTF. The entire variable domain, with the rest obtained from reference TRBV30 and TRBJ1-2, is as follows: SQTIHQWPATLVQPVGSPLSLECTVEGTSNPNLYWYRQAAGRGLQLLFYSVGIGQISSEVPQNLSASRPQDRQFILSSKKLLLSDSGFYLCAWSSARDTWNGYTFGSGTRLTVV.

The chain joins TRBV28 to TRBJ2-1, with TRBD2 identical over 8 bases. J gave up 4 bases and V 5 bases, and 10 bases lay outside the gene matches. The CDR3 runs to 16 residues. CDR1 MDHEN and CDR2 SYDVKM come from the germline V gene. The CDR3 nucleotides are TGTGCCAGCAGTAACACCGTAGCGGGAATTTACAATGAGCAGTTCTTC. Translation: CASSNTVAGIYNEQFF.

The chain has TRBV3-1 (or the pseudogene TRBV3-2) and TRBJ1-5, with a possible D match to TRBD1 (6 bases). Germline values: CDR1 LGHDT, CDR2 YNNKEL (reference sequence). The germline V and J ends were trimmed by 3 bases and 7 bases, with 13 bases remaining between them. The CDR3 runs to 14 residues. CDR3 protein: CASSHNRDQQPQHF. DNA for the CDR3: TGTGCCAGCAGCCACAACAGGGATCAACAGCCCCAGCATTTT.

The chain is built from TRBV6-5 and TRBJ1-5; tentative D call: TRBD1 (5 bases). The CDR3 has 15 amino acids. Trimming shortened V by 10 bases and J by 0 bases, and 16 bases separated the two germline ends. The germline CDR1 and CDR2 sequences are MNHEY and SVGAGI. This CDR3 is CATGPRGYSNQPQHF. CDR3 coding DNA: TGTGCCACCGGCCCCCGGGGGTATAGCAATCAGCCCCAGCATTTT.

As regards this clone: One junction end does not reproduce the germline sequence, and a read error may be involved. CDR3 amino acids: CASSIARGLTGELFF. CDR3 nucleotides: TGTGCCAGTAGCATAGCTCGGGGTTTGACCGGGGAGCTGTTTTTT. The chain carries TRBV19 and TRBJ2-2; D possibly corresponds to TRBD2 (5 bases). This CDR3 has 15 residues. Germline CDR1 and CDR2: LNHDA and SQIVND (reference sequence).

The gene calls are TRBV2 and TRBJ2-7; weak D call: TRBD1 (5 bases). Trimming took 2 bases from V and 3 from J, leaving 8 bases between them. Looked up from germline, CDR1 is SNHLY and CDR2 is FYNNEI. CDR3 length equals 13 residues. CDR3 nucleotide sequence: TGTGCCAGCAGTGAAAGGGGTGACTACGAGCAGTACGTC. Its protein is CASSERGDYEQYV.

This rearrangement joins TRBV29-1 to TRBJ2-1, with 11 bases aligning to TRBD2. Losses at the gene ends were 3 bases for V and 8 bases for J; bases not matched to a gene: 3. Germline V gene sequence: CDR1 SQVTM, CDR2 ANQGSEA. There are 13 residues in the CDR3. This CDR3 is CSVDEGLADEQFF. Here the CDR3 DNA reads TGCAGCGTTGACGAGGGACTAGCGGATGAGCAGTTCTTC.

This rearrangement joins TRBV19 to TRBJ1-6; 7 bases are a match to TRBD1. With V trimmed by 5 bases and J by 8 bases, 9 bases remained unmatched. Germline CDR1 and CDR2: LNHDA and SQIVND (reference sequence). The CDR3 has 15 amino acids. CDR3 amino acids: CASSPGTVRYSPLHF. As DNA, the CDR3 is TGTGCCAGTAGTCCCGGGACAGTAAGGTATTCACCCCTCCACTTT.

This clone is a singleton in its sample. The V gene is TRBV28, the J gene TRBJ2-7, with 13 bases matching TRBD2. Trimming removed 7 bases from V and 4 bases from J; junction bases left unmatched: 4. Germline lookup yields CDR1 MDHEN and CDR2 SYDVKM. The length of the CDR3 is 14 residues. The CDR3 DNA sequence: TGTGCCAGCACTTCGACTAGCGGGAGGTACGAGCAGTACTTC. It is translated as CASTSTSGRYEQYF.

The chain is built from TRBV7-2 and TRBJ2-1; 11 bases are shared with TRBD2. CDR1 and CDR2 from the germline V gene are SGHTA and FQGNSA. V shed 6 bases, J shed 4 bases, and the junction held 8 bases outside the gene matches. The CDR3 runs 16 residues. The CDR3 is CASSSTGTSGYNEQFF. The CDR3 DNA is TGTGCCAGCAGTTCCACCGGGACTAGCGGTTACAATGAGCAGTTCTTC.

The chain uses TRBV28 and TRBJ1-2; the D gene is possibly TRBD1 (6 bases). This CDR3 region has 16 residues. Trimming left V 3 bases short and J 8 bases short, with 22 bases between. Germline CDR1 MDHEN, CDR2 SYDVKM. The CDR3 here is CASSFQPQIQGGGYTF. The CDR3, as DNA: TGTGCCAGCAGTTTTCAACCCCAAATACAGGGCGGCGGCTACACCTTC.

The CDR3 here is CASSEAPFGQGLTYEQYV. DNA for the CDR3: TGTGCCAGCAGTGAAGCCCCTTTCGGGCAGGGACTTACCTACGAGCAGTACGTC. The J gene is TRBJ2-7, the V gene TRBV6-1; maybe TRBD2 (6 bases). Trimming shortened V by 0 bases and J by 2 bases, and 20 bases separated the two germline ends. In germline, CDR1 is MNHNS, CDR2 SASEGT. This CDR3 comprises 18 residues.

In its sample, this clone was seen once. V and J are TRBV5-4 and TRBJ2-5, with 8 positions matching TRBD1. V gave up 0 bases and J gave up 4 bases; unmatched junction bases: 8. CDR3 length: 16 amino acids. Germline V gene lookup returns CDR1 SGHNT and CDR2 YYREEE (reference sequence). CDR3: CASSLGTGREGETQYF. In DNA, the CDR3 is TGTGCCAGCAGCTTGGGGACAGGGAGAGAGGGAGAGACCCAGTACTTC. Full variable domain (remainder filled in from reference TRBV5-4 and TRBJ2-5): ETGVTQSPTHLIKTRGQQVTLRCSSQSGHNTVSWYQQALGQGPQFIFQYYREEENGRGNFPPRFSGLQFPNYSSELNVNALELDDSALYLCASSLGTGREGETQYFGPGTRLLVL.

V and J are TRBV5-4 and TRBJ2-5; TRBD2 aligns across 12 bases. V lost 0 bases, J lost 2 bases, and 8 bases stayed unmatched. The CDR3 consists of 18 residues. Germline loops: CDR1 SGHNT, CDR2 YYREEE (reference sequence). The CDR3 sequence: CASSLGLAGAQGQETQYF. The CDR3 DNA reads TGTGCCAGCAGCTTGGGACTAGCGGGGGCCCAGGGACAAGAGACCCAGTACTTC.